This TCR beta chain stems from a study of blood T cell repertoires in COVID-19 (dated by TCRdb to 2018 to 2020). Regarding the complete study: Samples from collaborators originated in the United States, Italy and Spain and spanned both the acute and convalescent phases of COVID-19. The material from the prospective study consisted of cDNA or gDNA derived from T cells, B-cell-depleted T cells, or PBMCs. Subjects who had been exposed to COVID-19, were actively infected with it, or had recovered from it provided the deeply sampled blood TCRbeta repertoires that made up the dataset. The repertoires were released in a freely available public database intended as a resource for research on the immune response to SARS-CoV-2. Samples were obtained from the ongoing ImmuneRACE study (first 160 participants) and from about 1,300 subjects provided by 6 global collaborators. Nearly every sample came with metadata listing a de-identified subject ID, COVID-19 status, age in years and sex. Where available, HLA class I and class II types were obtained from metadata supplied by the sample provider rather than from assay-based typing. Study-level results and caveats: Clinical and demographic metadata were provided uncurated, with the amount varying by source and participant.

Trimming costs V 0 bases and J 2 bases, and their ends lie 14 bases apart. The cysteine opens and the phenylalanine closes a CDR3 of 16 amino acids. The kept DNA is CDR3 alone, 48 bases in frame from the first base. CDR1 is given as LGHDT and CDR2 as YNNKEL, both from the germline V gene (reference sequence). On this clone: Its antigen is unknown. One base away there is no much larger clone; base qualities are not given.

Whole blood was collected in K2EDTA tubes by collaborating institutions according to the institutions' own protocols. Collaborator samples were shipped for TCRbeta analysis as frozen whole blood, isolated PBMCs, or DNA extracted from either sample type. TCRbeta CDR3 regions were amplified from genomic DNA by means of the immunoSEQ Assay, a bias-controlled multiplex PCR. The original pipeline was this. Within the assay, amplification of reference gene primers was used to estimate how many nucleated cells each sample contained. To quantify the absolute abundance of each unique TCRbeta CDR3 rearrangement, sequence reads were collapsed and filtered. Productive Simpson clonality was computed per sample as the square root of Simpson's diversity index over productive rearrangements. TCRdb holds this immuneACCESS table with in-frame rearrangements only. Some clones are missing; in checked studies, unresolved V genes explain under half, and the rest has no known cause. For V, J and clone size, that table is used; D and trimming come from the DNA. The sample table lists about 51,000 clones, around four fifths of them with a count of one. In total, the top ten clones hold less than 15% of the sample.

The sequence derives from a human donor with acute or convalescent COVID-19. The donor label of this sample is uncertain. The rearranged segments are TRBV3-1 (or the pseudogene TRBV3-2) and TRBJ2-7; TRBD1 is a weak D gene call, 5 bases matching. The sample consisted of peripheral blood. The DNA sequence reads TGTGCCAGCAGCCAAGAGGGCCACAGGTGCCCCTACGAGCAGTACTTC. Its coded protein is CASSQEGHRCPYEQYF.